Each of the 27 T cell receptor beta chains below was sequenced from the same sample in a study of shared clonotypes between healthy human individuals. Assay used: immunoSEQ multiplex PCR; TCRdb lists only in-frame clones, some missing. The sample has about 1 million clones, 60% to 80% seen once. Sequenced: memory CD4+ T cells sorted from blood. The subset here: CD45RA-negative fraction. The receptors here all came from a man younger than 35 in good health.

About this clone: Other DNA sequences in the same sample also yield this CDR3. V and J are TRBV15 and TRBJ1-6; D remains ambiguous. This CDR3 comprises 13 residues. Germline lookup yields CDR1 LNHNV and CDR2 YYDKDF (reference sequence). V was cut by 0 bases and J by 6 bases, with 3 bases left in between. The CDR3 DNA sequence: TGTGCCACCAGCAGAGACCTTAATTCACCCCTCCACTTT. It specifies CATSRDLNSPLHF. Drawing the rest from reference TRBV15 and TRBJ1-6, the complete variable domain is DAMVIQNPRYQVTQFGKPVTLSCSQTLNHNVMYWYQQKSSQAPKLLFHYYDKDFNNEADTPDNFQSRRPNTSFCFLDIRSPGLGDTAMYLCATSRDLNSPLHFGNGTRLTVT.

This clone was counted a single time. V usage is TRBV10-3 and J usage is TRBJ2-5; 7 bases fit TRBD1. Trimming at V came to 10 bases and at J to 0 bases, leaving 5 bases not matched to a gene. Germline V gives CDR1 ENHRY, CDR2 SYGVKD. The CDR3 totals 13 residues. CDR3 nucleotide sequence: TGTGCCAGCCACAGGGGCTACCAAGAGACCCAGTACTTC. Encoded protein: CASHRGYQETQYF.

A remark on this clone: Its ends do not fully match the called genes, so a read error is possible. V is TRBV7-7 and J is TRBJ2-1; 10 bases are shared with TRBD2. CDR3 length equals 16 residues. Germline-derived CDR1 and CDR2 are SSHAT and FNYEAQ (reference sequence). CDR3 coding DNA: TGTGCTAGCAGCTTAGGTAGTAGCGGGGGGCCCAATGAGCAGTTCTTC. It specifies CASSLGSSGGPNEQFF. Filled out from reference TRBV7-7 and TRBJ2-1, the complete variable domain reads GAGVSQSPRYKVTKRGQDVTLRCDPISSHATLYWYQQALGQGPEFLTYFNYEAQPDKSGLPSDRFSAERPEGSISTLTIQRTEQRDSAMYRCASSLGSSGGPNEQFFGPGTRLTVL.

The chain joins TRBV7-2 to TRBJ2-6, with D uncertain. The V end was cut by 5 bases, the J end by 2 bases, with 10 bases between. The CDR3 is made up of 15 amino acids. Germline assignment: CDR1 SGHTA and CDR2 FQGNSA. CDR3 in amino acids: CASSVLGTGANVLTF. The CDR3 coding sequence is TGTGCCAGCAGCGTCCTAGGGACTGGGGCCAACGTCCTGACTTTC. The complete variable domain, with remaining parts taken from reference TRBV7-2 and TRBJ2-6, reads GAGVSQSPSNKVTEKGKDVELRCDPISGHTALYWYRQSLGQGLEFLIYFQGNSAPDKSGLPSDRFSAERTGGSVSTLTIQRTQQEDSAVYLCASSVLGTGANVLTFGAGSRLTVL.

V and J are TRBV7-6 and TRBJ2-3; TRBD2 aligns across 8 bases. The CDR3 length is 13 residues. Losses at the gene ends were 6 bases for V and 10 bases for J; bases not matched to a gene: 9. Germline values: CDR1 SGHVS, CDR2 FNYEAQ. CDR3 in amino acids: CASSLQAGGAQYF. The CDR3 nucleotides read TGTGCCAGCAGTTTACAGGCCGGGGGGGCGCAGTATTTT. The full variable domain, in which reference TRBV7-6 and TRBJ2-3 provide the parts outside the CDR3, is GAGVSQSPRYKVTKRGQDVALRCDPISGHVSLYWYRQALGQGPEFLTYFNYEAQQDKSGLPNDRFSAERPEGSISTLTIQRTEQRDSAMYRCASSLQAGGAQYFGPGTRLTVL.

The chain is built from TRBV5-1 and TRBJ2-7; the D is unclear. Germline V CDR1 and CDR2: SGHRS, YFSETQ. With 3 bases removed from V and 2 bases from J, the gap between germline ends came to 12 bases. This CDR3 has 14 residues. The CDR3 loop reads CASSSGYDPYEQYF. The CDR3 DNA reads TGCGCCAGCAGCTCGGGCTATGATCCCTACGAGCAGTACTTC.

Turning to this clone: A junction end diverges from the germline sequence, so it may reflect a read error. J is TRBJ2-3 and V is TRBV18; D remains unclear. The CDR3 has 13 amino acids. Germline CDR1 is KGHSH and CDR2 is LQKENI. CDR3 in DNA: TGTGCCAGCTCCTACACGAGCAAAGATACGCAGTATTTT. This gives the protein CASSYTSKDTQYF.

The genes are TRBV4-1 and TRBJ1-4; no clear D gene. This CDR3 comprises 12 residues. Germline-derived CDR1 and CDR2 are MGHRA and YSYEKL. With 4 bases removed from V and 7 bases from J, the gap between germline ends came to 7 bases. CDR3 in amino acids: CASSLDGEKLFF. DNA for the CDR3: TGCGCCAGCAGCCTTGATGGTGAAAAACTGTTTTTT.

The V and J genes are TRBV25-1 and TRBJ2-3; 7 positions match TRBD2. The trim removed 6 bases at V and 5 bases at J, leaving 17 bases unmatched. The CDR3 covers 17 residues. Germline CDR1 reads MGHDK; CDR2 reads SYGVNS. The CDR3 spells CASRQTGWDYLKDTQYF. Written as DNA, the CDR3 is TGTGCCAGCAGACAGACCGGGTGGGACTACCTCAAAGATACGCAGTATTTT.

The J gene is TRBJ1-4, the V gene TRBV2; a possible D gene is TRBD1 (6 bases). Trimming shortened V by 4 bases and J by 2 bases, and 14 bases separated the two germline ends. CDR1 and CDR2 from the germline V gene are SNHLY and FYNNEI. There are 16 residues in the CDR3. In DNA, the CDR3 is TGTGCCAGCAGTGCCGGACAGTCTGCGACTAATGAAAAACTGTTTTTT. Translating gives CASSAGQSATNEKLFF.

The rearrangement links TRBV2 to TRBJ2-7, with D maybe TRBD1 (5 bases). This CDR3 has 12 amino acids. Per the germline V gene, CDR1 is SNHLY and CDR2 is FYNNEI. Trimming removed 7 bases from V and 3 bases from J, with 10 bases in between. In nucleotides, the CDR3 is TGTGCCAGCACATTTAGGGGCTACGAGCAGTACTTC. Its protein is CASTFRGYEQYF. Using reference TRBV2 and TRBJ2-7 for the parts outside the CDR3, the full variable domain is EPEVTQTPSHQVTQMGQEVILRCVPISNHLYFYWYRQILGQKVEFLVSFYNNEISEKSEIFDDQFSVERPDGSNFTLKIRSTKLEDSAMYFCASTFRGYEQYFGPGTRLTVT.

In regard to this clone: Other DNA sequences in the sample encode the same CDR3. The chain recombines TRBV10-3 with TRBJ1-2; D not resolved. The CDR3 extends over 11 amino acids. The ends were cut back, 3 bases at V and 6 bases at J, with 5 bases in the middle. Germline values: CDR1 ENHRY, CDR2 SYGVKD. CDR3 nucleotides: TGTGCCATCAGTGATGGGGATGGCTACACCTTC. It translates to CAISDGDGYTF.

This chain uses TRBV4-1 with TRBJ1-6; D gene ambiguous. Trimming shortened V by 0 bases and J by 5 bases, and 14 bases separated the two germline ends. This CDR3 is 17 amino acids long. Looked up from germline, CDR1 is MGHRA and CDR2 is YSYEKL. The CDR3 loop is CASSQDLRGSDNSPLHF. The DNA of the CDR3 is TGCGCCAGCAGCCAAGATCTACGAGGGTCGGATAATTCACCCCTCCACTTT.

CDR3 sequence: CAWSVAGGRGNQPQHF. CDR3 in DNA: TGTGCCTGGAGTGTAGCAGGGGGTAGGGGCAATCAGCCCCAGCATTTT. This chain joins TRBV30 and TRBJ1-5; 7 bases are shared with TRBD1. The ends lost 0 bases at V and 2 bases at J; junction bases unmatched: 7. Germline CDR1 GTSNPN, CDR2 SVGIG (reference sequence). The CDR3 totals 16 residues.

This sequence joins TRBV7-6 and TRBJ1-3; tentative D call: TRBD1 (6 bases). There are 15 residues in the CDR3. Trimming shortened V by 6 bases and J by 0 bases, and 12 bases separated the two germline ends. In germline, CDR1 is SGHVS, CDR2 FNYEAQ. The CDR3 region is CASRDSLHSGNTIYF. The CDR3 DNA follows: TGTGCCAGCAGGGACAGCCTTCACTCTGGAAACACCATATATTTT. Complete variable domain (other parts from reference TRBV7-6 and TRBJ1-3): GAGVSQSPRYKVTKRGQDVALRCDPISGHVSLYWYRQALGQGPEFLTYFNYEAQQDKSGLPNDRFSAERPEGSISTLTIQRTEQRDSAMYRCASRDSLHSGNTIYFGEGSWLTVV.

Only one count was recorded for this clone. This CDR3 is CASSNRRENSPLHF. The DNA of the CDR3 is TGTGCCAGCAGTAACAGGCGAGAGAATTCACCCCTCCACTTT. The chain employs TRBV27 and TRBJ1-6; tentatively, D is TRBD1 (5 bases). This CDR3 region has 14 residues. Germline values: CDR1 MNHEY, CDR2 SMNVEV (reference sequence). Deletions cut 5 bases from V and 7 bases from J, with 12 bases between.

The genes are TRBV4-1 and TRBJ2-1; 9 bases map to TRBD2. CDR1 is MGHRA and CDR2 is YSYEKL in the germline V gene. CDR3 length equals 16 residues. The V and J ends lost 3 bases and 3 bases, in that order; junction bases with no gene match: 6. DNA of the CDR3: TGCGCCAGCAGCCAGGCCGGACTAGCGAGCTACAATGAGCAGTTCTTC. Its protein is CASSQAGLASYNEQFF.

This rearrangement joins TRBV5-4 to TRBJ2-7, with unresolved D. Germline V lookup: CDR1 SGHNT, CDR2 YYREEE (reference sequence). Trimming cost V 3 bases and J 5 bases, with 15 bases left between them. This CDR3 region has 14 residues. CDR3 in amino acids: CASSSTLGSNEQYF. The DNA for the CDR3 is TGTGCCAGCAGCTCGACACTTGGGTCGAACGAGCAGTACTTC.

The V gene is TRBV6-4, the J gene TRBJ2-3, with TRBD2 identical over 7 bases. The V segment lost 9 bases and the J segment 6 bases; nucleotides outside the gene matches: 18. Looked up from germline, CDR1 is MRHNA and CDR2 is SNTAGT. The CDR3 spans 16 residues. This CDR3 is CASRRGPSGGSDTQYF. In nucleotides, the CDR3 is TGTGCCAGTCGTAGGGGCCCTAGCGGAGGGTCGGATACGCAGTATTTT.

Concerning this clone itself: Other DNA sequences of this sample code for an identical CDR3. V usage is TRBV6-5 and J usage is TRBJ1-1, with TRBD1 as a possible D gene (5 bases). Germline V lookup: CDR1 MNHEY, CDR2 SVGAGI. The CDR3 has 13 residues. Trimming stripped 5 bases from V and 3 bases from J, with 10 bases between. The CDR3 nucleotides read TGTGCCAGCAGTAGGCAGGGCTACACTGAAGCTTTCTTT. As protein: CASSRQGYTEAFF.

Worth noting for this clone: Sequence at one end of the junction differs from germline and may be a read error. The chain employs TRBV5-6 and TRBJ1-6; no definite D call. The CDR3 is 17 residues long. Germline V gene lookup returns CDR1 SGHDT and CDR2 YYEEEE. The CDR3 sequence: CASSLLGAGGYSSPLHF. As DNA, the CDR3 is TGTGCCAGCAGCTTGCTAGGCGCGGGAGGGTATAGTTCACCCCTCCACTTT.

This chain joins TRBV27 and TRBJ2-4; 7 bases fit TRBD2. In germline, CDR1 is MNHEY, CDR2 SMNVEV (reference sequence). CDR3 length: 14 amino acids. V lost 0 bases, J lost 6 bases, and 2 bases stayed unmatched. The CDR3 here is CASSLSGGTNIQYF. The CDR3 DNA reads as TGTGCCAGCAGTTTATCCGGGGGGACAAACATTCAGTACTTC.

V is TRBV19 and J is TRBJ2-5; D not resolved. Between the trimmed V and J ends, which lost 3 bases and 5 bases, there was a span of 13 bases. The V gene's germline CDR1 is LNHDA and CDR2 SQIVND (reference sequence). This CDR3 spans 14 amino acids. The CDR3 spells CASSIRFTEETQYF. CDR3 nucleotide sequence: TGTGCCAGTAGTATTCGGTTTACTGAGGAGACCCAGTACTTC.

The CDR3 bases are TGTGCCAGCAGCCAGAGGGGGGACCCTGGGGATGAGCAGTTCTTC. Residues: CASSQRGDPGDEQFF. The V call is TRBV9, the J call TRBJ2-1; the D call may be TRBD1 or TRBD2 (6 bases each). CDR1 and CDR2 (germline): SGDLS, YYNGEE. CDR3 length equals 15 residues. The V end was cut by 4 bases, the J end by 8 bases, with 19 bases between.

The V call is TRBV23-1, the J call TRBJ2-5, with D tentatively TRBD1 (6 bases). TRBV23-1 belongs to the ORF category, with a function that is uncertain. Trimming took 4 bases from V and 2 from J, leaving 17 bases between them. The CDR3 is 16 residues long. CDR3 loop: CASSRGQLLSQETQYF. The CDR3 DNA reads TGCGCCAGCAGTCGAGGACAGTTACTTTCTCAAGAGACCCAGTACTTC.

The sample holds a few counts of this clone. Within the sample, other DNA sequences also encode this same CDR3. The CDR3 loop reads CASSYRTVNTEAFF. DNA of the CDR3: TGTGCCAGCAGCTATAGGACGGTGAACACTGAAGCTTTCTTT. This sequence joins TRBV7-9 and TRBJ1-1; D is unresolved. The germline V and J ends were trimmed by 4 bases and 0 bases, with 9 bases remaining between them. This CDR3 comprises 14 residues. The V gene's germline CDR1 is SEHNR and CDR2 FQNEAQ (reference sequence). Filled out from reference TRBV7-9 and TRBJ1-1, the complete variable domain reads DTGVSQNPRHKITKRGQNVTFRCDPISEHNRLYWYRQTLGQGPEFLTYFQNEAQLEKSRLLSDRFSAERPKGSFSTLEIQRTEQGDSAMYLCASSYRTVNTEAFFGQGTRLTVV.

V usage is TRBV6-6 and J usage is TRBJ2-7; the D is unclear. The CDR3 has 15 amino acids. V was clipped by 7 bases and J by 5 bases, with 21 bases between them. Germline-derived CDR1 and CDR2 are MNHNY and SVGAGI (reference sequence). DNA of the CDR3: TGTGCCAGCACCCTCGAAGGGAAAACGGCGAACGAGCAGTACTTC. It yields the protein CASTLEGKTANEQYF.